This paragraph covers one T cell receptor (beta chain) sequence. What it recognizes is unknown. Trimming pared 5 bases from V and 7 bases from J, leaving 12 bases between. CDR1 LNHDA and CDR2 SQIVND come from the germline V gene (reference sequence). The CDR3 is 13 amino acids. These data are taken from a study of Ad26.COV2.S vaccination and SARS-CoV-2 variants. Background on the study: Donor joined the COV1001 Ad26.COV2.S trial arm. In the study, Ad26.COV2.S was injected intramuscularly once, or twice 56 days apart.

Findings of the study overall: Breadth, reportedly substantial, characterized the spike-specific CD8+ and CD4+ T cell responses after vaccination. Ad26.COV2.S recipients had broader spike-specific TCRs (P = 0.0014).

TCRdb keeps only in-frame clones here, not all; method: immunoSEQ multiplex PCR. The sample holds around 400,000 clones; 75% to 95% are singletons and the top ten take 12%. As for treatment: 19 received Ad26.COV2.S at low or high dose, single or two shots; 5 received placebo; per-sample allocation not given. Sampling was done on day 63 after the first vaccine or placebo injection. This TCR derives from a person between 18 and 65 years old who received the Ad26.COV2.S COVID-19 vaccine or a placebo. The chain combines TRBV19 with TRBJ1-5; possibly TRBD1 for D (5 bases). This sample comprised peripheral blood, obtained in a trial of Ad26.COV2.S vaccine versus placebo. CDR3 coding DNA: TGTGCCAGTAGTCCCGGCTCAGGGCAGCCCCAGCATTTT. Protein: CASSPGSGQPQHF.